This T cell receptor beta chain originates from a study of shared clonotypes between healthy human individuals. As defined, naive CD8 cells were CD45RO-negative and positively selected for CCR7, with terminally differentiated effector memory CD45RA+ cells excluded. The germline V gene encodes CDR1 MNHEY and CDR2 SMNVEV (reference sequence). CDR3 length: 13 residues. J was trimmed by 3 bases and V by 10 bases; bases with no gene match: 8. Measured with immunoSEQ multiplex PCR; TCRdb has only the in-frame clones, and not every one. The sample contains fewer than 700,000 clones, around 95% of which appear only once.

This TCR was recovered from a woman in her twenties or thirties in good health. The sample comprised naive CD8+ T cells sorted from blood. J is TRBJ2-7 and V is TRBV27, with 8 bases aligning to TRBD1. This CDR3 is CATSSDRGYEQYF. The CDR3 coding sequence is TGTGCCACCTCCTCAGACAGGGGCTACGAGCAGTACTTC.